This TCR beta chain was captured in a study of liver allograft versus peripheral blood T cells. Study in general: Recipients' peripheral blood served as the comparator for T cell receptor repertoires in transplanted livers.

Findings and limits, study-wide: Liver allograft T cell receptor repertoires were reported to differ from peripheral blood repertoires.

With regard to this clonotype: Its antigen is unknown.

Via MiXCR, TCRdb re-called the reads, giving one row per CDR3 protein. Of fewer than 15,000 distinct CDR3 sequences in the sample, approximately 20% were seen once. The origin of this receptor is a human patient who had a liver transplant. Some T cells may trace back to the graft donor.

Here the CDR3 reads CSAIGAQETQYF. CDR3 bases: TGCAGTGCCATCGGGGCACAAGAGACCCAGTACTTC. The rearrangement uses TRBV20-1 and TRBJ2-5; either TRBD1 or TRBD2 may fit D (5 bases each). The CDR3 consists of 12 residues. Germline V CDR1 and CDR2: DFQATT, SNEGSKA (reference sequence). Trimming pared 6 bases from V and 2 bases from J, leaving 10 bases between.